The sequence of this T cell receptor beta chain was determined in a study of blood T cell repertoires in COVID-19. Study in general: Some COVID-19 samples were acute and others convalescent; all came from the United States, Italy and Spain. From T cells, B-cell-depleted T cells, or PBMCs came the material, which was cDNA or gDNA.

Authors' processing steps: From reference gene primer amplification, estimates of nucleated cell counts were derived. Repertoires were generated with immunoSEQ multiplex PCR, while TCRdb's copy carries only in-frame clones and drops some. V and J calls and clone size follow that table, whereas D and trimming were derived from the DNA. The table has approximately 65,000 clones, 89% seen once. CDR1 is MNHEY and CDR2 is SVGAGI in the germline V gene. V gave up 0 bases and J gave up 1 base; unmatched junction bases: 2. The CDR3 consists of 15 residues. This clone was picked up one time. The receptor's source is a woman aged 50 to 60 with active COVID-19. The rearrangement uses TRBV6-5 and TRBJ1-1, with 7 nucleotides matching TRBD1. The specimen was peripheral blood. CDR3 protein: CASSYSTGTNTEAFF. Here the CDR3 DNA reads TGTGCCAGCAGTTACTCGACAGGGACGAACACTGAAGCTTTCTTT.